This is a list of T cell receptor beta chains from one sample in a study of blood T cell repertoires in COVID-19. Generated by immunoSEQ multiplex PCR, the TCRdb table keeps only in-frame clones and is missing some. The sample comprises about 440,000 clones, roughly 89% of which are singletons, and about 4.3% rests with the top ten. The sample taken for sequencing was peripheral blood. These receptors were collected from a woman aged 30 to 39 with acute or convalescent COVID-19. Both conserved end residues are part of each CDR3. Fields, in order: clone size, D gene, J gene, CDR3 length, V gene, CDR3 protein, CDR3 DNA. The D gene is left open where the match is weak. Part of the rows lack a size; the others show once, few, many or a class for expanded clones.

>-|-|TRBJ2-7|15|TRBV7-8
CASSPRGVSSYEQYF
TGTGCCAGCAGCCCGCGGGGTGTCAGCTCCTACGAGCAGTACTTC
>once|TRBD2|TRBJ2-1|16|TRBV3-1/TRBV3-2
CASSQYGLADRNEQFF
TGTGCCAGCAGCCAATACGGACTAGCGGACAGGAATGAGCAGTTCTTC
>-|TRBD2|TRBJ2-7|16|TRBV4-1
CASSQDLGLPTYEQYF
TGCGCCAGCAGCCAAGATTTGGGACTACCAACCTACGAGCAGTACTTC
>-|-|TRBJ1-1|15|TRBV7-2
CASTRQANMNTEAFF
TGTGCCAGCACCAGACAGGCCAACATGAACACTGAAGCTTTCTTT
>-|TRBD1|TRBJ2-2|15|TRBV5-8
CASSLVQGASGELFF
TGTGCCAGCAGCTTAGTACAGGGGGCGAGCGGGGAGCTGTTTTTT
>-|-|TRBJ1-1|13|TRBV5-6
CASSVTGLGPAFF
TGTGCCAGCAGCGTAACAGGGTTGGGGCCTGCTTTCTTT
>-|-|TRBJ1-1|14|TRBV4-1
CASSQATRNTEAFF
TGCGCCAGCAGCCAAGCGACTAGGAACACTGAAGCTTTCTTT
>few|TRBD1|TRBJ1-5|17|TRBV7-6
CASSLHPGQDDHQPQHF
TGTGCCAGCAGCTTACACCCGGGACAGGACGATCATCAGCCCCAGCATTTT
>-|-|TRBJ2-5|14|TRBV4-1
CASSQDRVQETQYF
TGCGCCAGCAGCCAAGACAGGGTTCAAGAGACCCAGTACTTC
>-|-|TRBJ1-1|13|TRBV18
CASSPEIQAEAFF
TGTGCCAGCTCACCCGAAATCCAGGCTGAAGCTTTCTTT
>-|-|TRBJ1-5|12|TRBV9
CASSAGEEPQHF
TGTGCCAGCAGCGCGGGGGAAGAGCCCCAGCATTTT
>-|TRBD2|TRBJ2-1|16|TRBV2
CASSGIGTSGKNEQFF
TGTGCCAGCAGCGGAATCGGGACTAGCGGAAAAAATGAGCAGTTCTTC
>-|-|TRBJ1-1|15|TRBV5-1
CASSLVRQAGTEAFF
TGCGCCAGCAGCTTGGTCCGCCAGGCGGGCACTGAAGCTTTCTTT
>-|-|TRBJ2-1|17|TRBV24-1
CATSAVAGTPTYNEQFF
TGTGCCACCAGTGCCGTGGCCGGGACTCCGACCTACAATGAGCAGTTCTTC
>once|-|TRBJ2-7|13|TRBV11-2
CASSLVSTREQYF
TGTGCCAGCAGCTTAGTTAGCACTAGGGAGCAGTACTTC
>-|TRBD1|TRBJ2-2|15|TRBV5-4
CASTQTGRNTGELFF
TGTGCCAGCACCCAGACAGGGAGGAACACCGGGGAGCTGTTTTTT
>-|TRBD1|TRBJ2-5|15|TRBV15
CATSRDLGQGETQYF
TGTGCCACCAGCAGAGATTTGGGACAGGGGGAGACCCAGTACTTC
>-|-|TRBJ1-6|14|TRBV6-5
CASRIGGNNSPLHF
TGTGCCAGCAGAATCGGGGGAAATAATTCACCCCTCCACTTT
>-|TRBD1|TRBJ2-5|15|TRBV5-1
CASSLGDRVGETQYF
TGCGCCAGCAGCTTGGGGGACAGGGTCGGCGAGACCCAGTACTTC
>once|-|TRBJ1-2|12|TRBV19
CASNQGNYGYTF
TGTGCCAGTAACCAGGGTAACTATGGCTACACCTTC
>-|TRBD1|TRBJ1-1|16|TRBV5-1
CASSFRQGAMNTEAFF
TGCGCCAGCAGCTTTCGACAGGGAGCAATGAACACTGAAGCTTTCTTT
>-|-|TRBJ2-1|14|TRBV28
CASSSWGGANEQFF
TGTGCCAGCAGTTCCTGGGGGGGGGCCAATGAGCAGTTCTTC
>-|-|TRBJ2-7|13|TRBV18
CASSSGQTYEQYF
TGTGCCAGCTCGTCCGGACAGACCTACGAGCAGTACTTC
>-|TRBD1|TRBJ2-5|16|TRBV7-9
CASSLVGTGGQKTQYF
TGTGCCAGCAGCTTAGTGGGTACAGGGGGCCAGAAGACCCAGTACTTC
>-|TRBD1|TRBJ2-5|18|TRBV5-1
CASRPLRGQDRYQETQYF
TGCGCCAGCCGACCCCTCCGAGGACAGGACCGGTACCAAGAGACCCAGTACTTC
>-|TRBD1|TRBJ2-2|19|TRBV28
CASSAGTGLVIMNTGELFF
TGTGCCAGCAGTGCCGGGACAGGTCTTGTTATAATGAACACCGGGGAGCTGTTTTTT
>-|-|TRBJ2-3|13|TRBV18
CASSVYSTDTQYF
TGTGCCAGCTCAGTTTACAGTACAGATACGCAGTATTTT
>-|-|TRBJ1-1|13|TRBV29-1
CSVKTGMNTEAFF
TGCAGCGTCAAGACAGGCATGAACACTGAAGCTTTCTTT
>-|-|TRBJ2-2|12|TRBV30
CALTGVSGELFF
TGTGCCTTAACCGGGGTCTCCGGGGAGCTGTTTTTT
>-|-|TRBJ2-7|15|TRBV11-2
CASSISTAPSYEQYF
TGTGCCAGCAGCATCTCAACTGCGCCGTCCTACGAGCAGTACTTC
>-|-|TRBJ2-7|15|TRBV18
CASSPAGQQGYEQYF
TGTGCCAGCTCACCGGCCGGACAACAGGGCTACGAGCAGTACTTC
>-|-|TRBJ2-7|15|TRBV14
CASSQGRTFSYEQYF
TGTGCCAGCAGCCAAGGTAGGACATTCTCCTACGAGCAGTACTTC
>-|TRBD2|TRBJ2-7|15|TRBV5-4
CASSQSGESSYEQYF
TGTGCCAGCAGCCAGAGCGGGGAGAGCTCCTACGAGCAGTACTTC
>-|-|TRBJ2-7|15|TRBV1
CTSSTGQGLRDEQYF
TGCACCAGCTCCACTGGACAGGGCCTTCGAGACGAGCAGTACTTC
>once|-|TRBJ2-2|15|TRBV19
CASSPGRWNTGELFF
TGTGCCAGTAGTCCGGGGAGGTGGAACACCGGGGAGCTGTTTTTT
>-|TRBD1|TRBJ1-1|15|TRBV29-1
CSVAYPGQGWTEAFF
TGCAGCGTTGCCTATCCGGGACAGGGGTGGACTGAAGCTTTCTTT
>-|TRBD1|TRBJ1-6|16|TRBV29-1
CSVTACEGAGNSPLHF
TGCAGCGTTACCGCCTGTGAGGGGGCTGGAAATTCACCCCTCCACTTT
>-|TRBD2|TRBJ2-7|15|TRBV6-5
CASILSPGLGYEQYF
TGTGCCAGCATCCTGTCTCCGGGACTAGGTTACGAGCAGTACTTC
>-|-|TRBJ2-2|16|TRBV4-1
CASSHMLLGGTGELFF
TGCGCCAGCAGCCACATGCTCCTAGGGGGCACCGGGGAGCTGTTTTTT
>-|TRBD2|TRBJ2-2|16|TRBV4-1
CASSQPLAGGAGELFF
TGCGCCAGCAGCCAACCGCTAGCGGGGGGCGCCGGGGAGCTGTTTTTT
>-|TRBD1|TRBJ1-3|18|TRBV7-9
CASSHPGTELKVGNTIYF
TGTGCCAGCAGCCACCCCGGGACAGAGTTGAAAGTTGGAAACACCATATATTTT